A selection of T cell receptor beta chains follows, all from one sample in a study of cytomegalovirus exposure and HLA in healthy donors. Here immunoSEQ multiplex PCR was the method, and the copy in TCRdb shows in-frame clones only, minus some. The sample records around 93,000 clones, 85% being singletons. Material: PBMCs. These receptors were obtained from a man younger than 35 in good health and CMV-seropositive. CDR3s include the opening cysteine and the closing phenylalanine or tryptophan. A D gene is named only where the DNA matches it firmly. The listing skips clone size in some rows; elsewhere it reads once, few, many or a size class.

NA | TRBJ1-2 | TRBV27 | TRBD1 | CASSSGTGGGGYTF | TGTGCCAGCAGTTCCGGGACAGGGGGCGGTGGCTACACCTTC
NA | TRBJ1-4 | TRBV28 | NA | CASIRSGAPNEKLFF | TGTGCCAGCATTCGAAGTGGGGCGCCTAATGAAAAACTGTTTTTT
NA | TRBJ1-2 | TRBV28 | TRBD1 | CASSLLGTGGGGYTF | TGTGCCAGCAGTTTACTAGGGACAGGGGGTGGTGGCTACACCTTC
NA | TRBJ2-6 | TRBV7-2 | NA | CAQKFWANVLTF | TGTGCCCAGAAGTTCTGGGCCAACGTCCTGACTTTC
NA | TRBJ1-3 | TRBV7-9 | TRBD1 | CASSGQGGSGNTIYF | TGTGCCAGCAGTGGACAGGGTGGTTCTGGAAACACCATATATTTT
NA | TRBJ2-1 | TRBV28 | NA | CATVDSLNNEQFF | TGTGCCACCGTGGACTCGCTTAACAATGAGCAGTTCTTC
NA | TRBJ2-7 | TRBV15 | TRBD1 | CATSRDRGNEQYF | TGTGCCACCAGCAGGGACAGGGGAAACGAGCAGTACTTC
once | TRBJ2-2 | TRBV18 | TRBD1 | CASSPPGQRNTGELFF | TGTGCCAGCTCACCACCGGGACAGAGAAACACCGGGGAGCTGTTTTTT
NA | TRBJ1-1 | TRBV29-1 | TRBD1 | CSVEEGQGEAFF | TGCAGCGTTGAAGAGGGACAGGGTGAAGCTTTCTTT
NA | TRBJ2-1 | TRBV6-5 | TRBD1 | CASSYSRQGWYNEQFF | TGTGCCAGCAGTTACTCGAGACAGGGGTGGTACAATGAGCAGTTCTTC
NA | TRBJ2-2 | TRBV6-1 | NA | CASSSGQGTGELFF | TGTGCCAGCAGTTCAGGGCAGGGCACCGGGGAGCTGTTTTTT
NA | TRBJ1-1 | TRBV4-1 | TRBD1 | CASSQGMGQALRRAFF | TGCGCCAGCAGCCAAGGTATGGGACAGGCCTTAAGGAGGGCTTTCTTT
medium-sized | TRBJ2-5 | TRBV6-1 | TRBD1 | CASSESAGGGQETQYF | TGTGCCAGCAGTGAAAGCGCAGGGGGCGGCCAAGAGACCCAGTACTTC
NA | TRBJ2-7 | TRBV5-6 | TRBD2 | CASSAEGGRYEQYF | TGTGCCAGCAGCGCGGAGGGAGGGCGGTACGAGCAGTACTTC
once | TRBJ2-3 | TRBV5-4 | NA | CASSWGTSTDTQYF | TGTGCCAGCAGCTGGGGGACTAGCACAGATACGCAGTATTTT
NA | TRBJ1-2 | TRBV5-1 | NA | CASSLERGGPGYTF | TGCGCCAGCAGCTTGGAGAGGGGAGGCCCTGGCTACACCTTC
NA | TRBJ1-1 | TRBV10-2 | NA | CASSAETMNTEAFF | TGCGCCAGCAGTGCCGAAACTATGAACACTGAAGCTTTCTTT
NA | TRBJ2-7 | TRBV2 | TRBD1 | CASRAGTGGDEQYF | TGTGCCAGCAGGGCCGGGACAGGGGGGGACGAGCAGTACTTC
NA | TRBJ1-2 | TRBV28 | NA | CASSFPQGPGYTF | TGTGCCAGCAGCTTCCCGCAGGGTCCTGGCTACACCTTC
NA | TRBJ2-7 | TRBV5-1 | TRBD1 | CASSLFFPGTGANEQYF | TGCGCCAGCAGCTTGTTTTTTCCGGGGACAGGGGCAAACGAGCAGTACTTC
NA | TRBJ2-7 | TRBV6-1 | TRBD2 | CASSRLAEAYEQYF | TGTGCCAGCAGCAGACTAGCGGAGGCCTACGAGCAGTACTTC
NA | TRBJ2-7 | TRBV27 | NA | CASSTRAGIYEQYF | TGTGCCAGCAGTACCCGGGCAGGGATCTACGAGCAGTACTTC
NA | TRBJ2-2 | TRBV9 | TRBD2 | CASSPPLGTIAGKVGELFF | TGTGCCAGCAGCCCCCCACTGGGAACAATAGCGGGAAAAGTCGGGGAGCTGTTTTTT
few | TRBJ2-7 | TRBV9 | TRBD2 | CASSVSASGSYEQYF | TGTGCCAGCAGCGTATCCGCTAGCGGGAGCTACGAGCAGTACTTC
few | TRBJ2-1 | TRBV9 | TRBD2 | CASSQESGSGRAGAHNEQFF | TGTGCCAGCAGCCAGGAGAGTGGTAGCGGGAGGGCCGGGGCCCACAATGAGCAGTTCTTC
NA | TRBJ2-4 | TRBV5-1 | NA | CASSLGGGTKNIQYF | TGCGCCAGCAGTCTCGGTGGGGGGACGAAAAACATTCAGTACTTC
NA | TRBJ1-4 | TRBV7-9 | NA | CASSLESGQKVFF | TGTGCCAGCAGCTTAGAATCCGGACAGAAAGTGTTTTTT
NA | TRBJ2-1 | TRBV2 | TRBD1 | CASSADRGLYNEQFF | TGTGCCAGCAGTGCCGACAGGGGACTTTACAATGAGCAGTTCTTC
NA | TRBJ2-5 | TRBV18 | NA | CASSPPGLYQETQYF | TGTGCCAGCTCACCGCCGGGACTGTACCAAGAGACCCAGTACTTC